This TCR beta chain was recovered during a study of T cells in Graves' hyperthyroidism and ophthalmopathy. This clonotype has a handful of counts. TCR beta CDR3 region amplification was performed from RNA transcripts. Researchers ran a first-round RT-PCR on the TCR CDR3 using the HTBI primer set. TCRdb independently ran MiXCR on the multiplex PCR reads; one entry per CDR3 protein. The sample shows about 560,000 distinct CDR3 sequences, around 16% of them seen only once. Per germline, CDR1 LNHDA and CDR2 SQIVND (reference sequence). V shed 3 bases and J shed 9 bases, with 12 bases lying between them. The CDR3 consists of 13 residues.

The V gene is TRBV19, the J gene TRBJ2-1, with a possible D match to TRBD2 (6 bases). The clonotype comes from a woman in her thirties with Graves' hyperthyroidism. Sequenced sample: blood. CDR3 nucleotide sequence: TGTGCCAGTAGTATTCTACGGGAGACTGAGCAGTTCTTC. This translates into CASSILRETEQFF.